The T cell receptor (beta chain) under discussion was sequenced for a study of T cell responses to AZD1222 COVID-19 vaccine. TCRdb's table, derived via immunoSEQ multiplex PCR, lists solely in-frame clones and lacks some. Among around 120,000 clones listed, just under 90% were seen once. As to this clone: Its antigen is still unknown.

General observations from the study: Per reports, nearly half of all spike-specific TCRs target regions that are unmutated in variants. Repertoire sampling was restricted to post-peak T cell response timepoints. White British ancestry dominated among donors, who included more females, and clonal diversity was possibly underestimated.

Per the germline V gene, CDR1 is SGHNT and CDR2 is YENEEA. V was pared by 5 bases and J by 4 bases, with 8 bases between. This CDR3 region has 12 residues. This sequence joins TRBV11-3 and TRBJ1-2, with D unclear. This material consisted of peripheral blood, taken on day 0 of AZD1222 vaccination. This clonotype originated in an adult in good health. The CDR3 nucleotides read TGTGCCAGCAGCAAGGGAACCTATGGCTACACCTTC. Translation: CASSKGTYGYTF.